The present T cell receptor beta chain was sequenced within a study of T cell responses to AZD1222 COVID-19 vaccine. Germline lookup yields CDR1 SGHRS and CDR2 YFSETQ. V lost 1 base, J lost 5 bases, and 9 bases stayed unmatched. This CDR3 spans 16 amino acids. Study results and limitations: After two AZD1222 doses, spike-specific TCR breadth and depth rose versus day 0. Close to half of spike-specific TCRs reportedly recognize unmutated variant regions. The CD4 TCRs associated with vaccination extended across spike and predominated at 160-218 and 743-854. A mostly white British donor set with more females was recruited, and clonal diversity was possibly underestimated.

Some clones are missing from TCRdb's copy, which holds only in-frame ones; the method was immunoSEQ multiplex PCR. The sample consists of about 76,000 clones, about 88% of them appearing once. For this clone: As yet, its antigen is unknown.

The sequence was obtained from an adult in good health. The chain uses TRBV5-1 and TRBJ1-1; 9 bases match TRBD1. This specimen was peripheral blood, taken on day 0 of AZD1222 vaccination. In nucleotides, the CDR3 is TGCGCCAGCAGCTTGATAACAGGGGGCGCTTTTACTGAAGCTTTCTTT. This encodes CASSLITGGAFTEAFF.